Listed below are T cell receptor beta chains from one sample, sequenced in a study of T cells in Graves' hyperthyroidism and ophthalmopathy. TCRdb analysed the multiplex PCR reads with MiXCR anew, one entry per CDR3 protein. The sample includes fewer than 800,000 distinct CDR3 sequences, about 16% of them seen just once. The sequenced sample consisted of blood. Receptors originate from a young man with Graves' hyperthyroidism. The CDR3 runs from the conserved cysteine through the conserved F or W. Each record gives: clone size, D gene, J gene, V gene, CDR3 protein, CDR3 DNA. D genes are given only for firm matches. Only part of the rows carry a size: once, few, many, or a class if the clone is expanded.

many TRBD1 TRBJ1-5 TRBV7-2 CASSDRVYSNQPQHF TGTGCCAGCAGTGACAGGGTTTATAGCAATCAGCCCCAGCATTTT
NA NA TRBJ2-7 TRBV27 CASPTEGEQYF TGTGCCAGCCCCACCGAAGGCGAGCAGTACTTC
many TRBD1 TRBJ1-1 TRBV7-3 CASSLGGRTGVTEAFF TGTGCCAGCAGCCTCGGTGGGCGGACAGGGGTCACTGAAGCTTTCTTT
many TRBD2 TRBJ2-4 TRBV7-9 CASSLTSGSGLAKNIQYF TGTGCCAGCAGCTTGACTAGCGGGAGTGGTCTAGCCAAAAACATTCAGTACTTC
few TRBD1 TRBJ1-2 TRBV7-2 CASSSDRGPFGYTF TGTGCCAGCAGCTCGGACAGGGGCCCCTTTGGCTACACCTTC
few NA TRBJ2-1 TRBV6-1 CASSSETASTYNEQFF TGTGCCAGCAGTTCCGAGACGGCAAGTACCTACAATGAGCAGTTCTTC
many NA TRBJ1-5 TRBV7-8 CASSILLGGNQPQHF TGTGCCAGCAGCATTCTCCTAGGGGGCAATCAGCCCCAGCATTTT
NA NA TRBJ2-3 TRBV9 CASSPTTTGATQYF TGTGCCAGCAGCCCCACAACGACTGGAGCTACGCAGTATTTT
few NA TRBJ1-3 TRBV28 CAVQYPGHGNTIYF TGTGCCGTTCAATACCCGGGTCATGGAAACACCATATATTTT
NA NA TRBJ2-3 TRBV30 CAWSVEWSTDTQYF TGTGCCTGGAGTGTAGAGTGGTCCACAGATACGCAGTATTTT
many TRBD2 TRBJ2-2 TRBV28 CASLSSGTIGELFF TGTGCCAGCCTTTCTAGCGGGACGATCGGGGAGCTGTTTTTT
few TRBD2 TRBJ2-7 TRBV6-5 CASSYGGSGRYEQYF TGTGCCAGCAGTTACGGGGGTAGCGGGAGATACGAGCAGTACTTC
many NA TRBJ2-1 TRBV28 CASTPSGDIDEQFF TGTGCCAGCACTCCTTCGGGGGATATAGATGAGCAGTTCTTC
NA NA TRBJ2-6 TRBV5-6 CASSLARSSGANVLTF TGTGCCAGCAGCTTGGCCAGGAGCTCTGGGGCCAACGTCCTGACTTTC
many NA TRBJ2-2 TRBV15 CATSRVAGMNTGELFF TGTGCCACCAGCAGAGTGGCAGGGATGAACACCGGGGAGCTGTTTTTT
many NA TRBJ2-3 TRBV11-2 CASSLGATRTDTQYF TGTGCCAGCAGCTTAGGGGCGACCCGCACAGATACGCAGTATTTT
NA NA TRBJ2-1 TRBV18 CASSPPGLGTYNEQFF TGTGCCAGCTCACCCCCAGGCCTGGGCACCTACAATGAGCAGTTCTTC
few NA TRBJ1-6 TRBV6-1 CASMTHPLTSPLHF TGTGCCAGCATGACGCACCCGCTAACATCACCCCTCCACTTT
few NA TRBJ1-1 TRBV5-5 CASSPGGREAFF TGTGCCAGCAGCCCCGGGGGCAGGGAAGCTTTCTTT
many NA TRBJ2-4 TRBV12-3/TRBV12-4 CASSFSARGNIQYF TGTGCCAGCAGTTTCTCGGCAAGGGGCAACATTCAGTACTTC
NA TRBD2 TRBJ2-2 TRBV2 CASSEESGRSEGELFF TGTGCCAGCAGTGAAGAAAGCGGGAGGTCCGAAGGGGAGCTGTTTTTT
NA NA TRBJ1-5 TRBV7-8 CASSLDERGGNQPQHF TGTGCCAGCAGCTTAGATGAGAGGGGAGGCAATCAGCCCCAGCATTTT
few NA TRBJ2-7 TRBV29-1 CSVGRSPGGYEQYF TGCAGCGTTGGGAGGTCGCCAGGAGGGTACGAGCAGTACTTC
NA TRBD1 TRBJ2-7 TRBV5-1 CASSLGQGFRAYEQYF TGCGCCAGCAGCCTCGGACAGGGGTTTCGAGCGTACGAGCAGTACTTC
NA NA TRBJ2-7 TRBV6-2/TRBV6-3 CASSHSGTRAYEQYF TGTGCCAGCAGTCATTCCGGGACGCGGGCCTACGAGCAGTACTTC
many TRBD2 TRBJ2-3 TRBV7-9 CASSQTSGRSPDTQYF TGTGCCAGCAGCCAGACTAGCGGGAGATCCCCAGATACGCAGTATTTT
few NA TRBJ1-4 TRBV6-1 CASSAIPNNEKLFF TGTGCCAGCAGTGCAATACCCAACAATGAAAAACTGTTTTTT
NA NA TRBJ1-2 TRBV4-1 CASSREIGTTANYGYTF TGCGCCAGCAGCCGGGAGATCGGGACAACCGCTAACTATGGCTACACCTTC
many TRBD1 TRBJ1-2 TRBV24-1 CATASQGGYGYTF TGTGCCACCGCCTCACAGGGGGGCTATGGCTACACCTTC
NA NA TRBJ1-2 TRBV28 CASSFLAGPVYGYTF TGTGCCAGCAGTTTTCTCGCAGGGCCCGTCTATGGCTACACCTTC
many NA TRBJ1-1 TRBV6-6 CASSYSLRGTAFF TGTGCCAGCAGTTACTCGTTGAGGGGTACAGCTTTCTTT
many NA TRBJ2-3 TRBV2 CASRRTLSTDTQYF TGTGCCAGCAGACGGACCCTTAGCACAGATACGCAGTATTTT
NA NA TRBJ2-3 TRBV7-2 CASGKQGRTDTQYF TGTGCCAGCGGAAAACAGGGTCGGACAGATACGCAGTATTTT
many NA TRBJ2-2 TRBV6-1 CASKQGSNTGELFF TGTGCCAGCAAACAGGGTTCGAACACCGGGGAGCTGTTTTTT
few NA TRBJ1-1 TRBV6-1 CASTPQGSNTEAFF TGTGCCAGCACCCCCCAGGGGTCGAACACTGAAGCTTTCTTT
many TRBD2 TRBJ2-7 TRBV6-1 CASSEAGGRYSGEQYF TGTGCCAGCAGTGAAGCAGGCGGGAGGTACTCGGGGGAGCAGTACTTC
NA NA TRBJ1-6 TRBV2 CANRDTYNSPLHF TGTGCCAACCGGGACACCTATAATTCACCCCTCCACTTT
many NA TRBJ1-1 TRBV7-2 CASSLESGVEAFF TGTGCCAGCAGCTTAGAGTCTGGGGTTGAAGCTTTCTTT
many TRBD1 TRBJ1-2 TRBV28 CASSSLGQGDGYTF TGTGCCAGCAGTTCCCTCGGACAGGGAGATGGCTACACCTTC
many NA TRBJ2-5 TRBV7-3 CASSPRGGRETQYF TGTGCCAGCAGCCCGAGGGGGGGGAGGGAGACCCAGTACTTC
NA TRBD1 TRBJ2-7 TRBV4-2 CASSHRQGENEQYF TGTGCCAGCAGCCATCGACAGGGAGAAAACGAGCAGTACTTC
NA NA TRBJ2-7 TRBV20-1 CSANRDYEQYF TGCAGTGCGAACCGGGACTACGAGCAGTACTTC
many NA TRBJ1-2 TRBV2 CASTSGGGYTF TGTGCCAGCACTTCCGGGGGGGGCTACACCTTC
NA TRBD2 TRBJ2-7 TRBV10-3 CASAAGREDEQYF TGTGCCTCTGCGGCCGGGAGGGAGGACGAGCAGTACTTC
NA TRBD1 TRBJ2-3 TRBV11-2 CASSAQGAWADTQYF TGTGCCAGCAGCGCACAGGGGGCCTGGGCAGATACGCAGTATTTT
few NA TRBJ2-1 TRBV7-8 CASSSTVYNEQFF TGTGCCAGCAGTTCGACGGTTTACAATGAGCAGTTCTTC
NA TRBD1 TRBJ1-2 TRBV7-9 CASSFPISGTGGNYGYTF TGTGCCAGCAGCTTTCCTATTTCCGGGACAGGGGGAAACTATGGCTACACCTTC
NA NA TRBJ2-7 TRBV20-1 CSVTGYRSYEQYF TGCAGTGTCACAGGGTACCGCTCCTACGAGCAGTACTTC
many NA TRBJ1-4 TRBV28 CASSTEKPATNEKLFF TGTGCCAGCAGTACTGAGAAACCAGCAACTAATGAAAAACTGTTTTTT
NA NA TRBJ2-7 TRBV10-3 CAISPQEGTPEQYF TGTGCCATCAGTCCCCAGGAAGGGACCCCGGAGCAGTACTTC
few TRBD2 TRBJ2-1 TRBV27 CASSKLQFSGTSYNEQFF TGTGCCAGCAGTAAACTCCAATTTAGCGGGACGTCCTACAATGAGCAGTTCTTC
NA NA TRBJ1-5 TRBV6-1 CASIQRFKSNQPQHF TGTGCCAGCATCCAACGGTTCAAGAGCAATCAGCCCCAGCATTTT
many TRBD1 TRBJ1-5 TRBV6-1 CASSSLWDSKVGPQHF TGTGCCAGCAGTTCACTCTGGGACAGCAAGGTTGGGCCCCAGCATTTT
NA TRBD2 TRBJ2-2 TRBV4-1 CASSQGEGRAYTGELFF TGCGCCAGCAGCCAGGGGGAGGGCAGGGCCTACACCGGGGAGCTGTTTTTT
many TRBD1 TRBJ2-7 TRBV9 CASSPRDRVHEQYF TGTGCCAGCAGCCCCCGGGACAGGGTCCACGAGCAGTACTTC
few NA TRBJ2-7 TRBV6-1 CASSRTQAPYEQYF TGTGCCAGCAGCCGGACCCAGGCCCCCTACGAGCAGTACTTC